This TCR beta chain was sequenced for a study of T-cell reconstitution after alpha-beta-depleted transplantation in children. The CDR3 runs to 11 residues. CDR1 is MDHEN, CDR2 SYDVKM, per germline. Trimming shortened V by 3 bases and J by 5 bases, and 2 bases separated the two germline ends. This clonotype was counted many times. Library preparation (for TCRbeta) was performed with unique molecular identifiers. TCRdb reprocessed the PCR reads with MiXCR, giving one entry per CDR3 protein. The repertoire holds hundreds of thousands of distinct CDR3 sequences, over 15% seen once, with approximately 1% in the top ten.

The V and J genes are TRBV28 and TRBJ1-5; D is ambiguous. Sequencing was performed on PBMCs from the stem cell graft donor, taken from the stem cell graft. The sequence was collected from a human donor who donated a stem cell graft to a child with acute myeloid leukemia. CDR3 loop: CASSFHQPQHF. CDR3 in DNA: TGTGCCAGCAGTTTTCATCAGCCCCAGCATTTT.